The 25 T cell receptor beta chains reported below all come from one sample, sequenced in a study of T-cell reconstitution after alpha-beta-depleted transplantation in children (dated by TCRdb to about 2016). The library was made by PCR. Sequencing relied on an Illumina HiSeq 2500. To normalize quantification of the TCRbeta repertoire, the TCR libraries were built with molecular barcoding that relied on unique molecular identifiers. Through fastp at Q25 and MiXCR, TCRdb rebuilt clones from the public reads, retaining in-frame beta chains. Each entry is one CDR3 protein sequence, shown with its most common DNA and genes. The sample profile shows 670,000 or so distinct CDR3 sequences; around 13% of them were found once. The leading ten clones occupy roughly 0.77% of the sample. Explained via the paper, the treatment or condition label denotes: allogeneic hematopoietic cell transplantation with graft depleted of TCRalphabeta T cells and CD19 B cells.

Source: PBMCs, taken before TCRalphabeta/CD19-depleted stem cell transplant. The source is a girl aged 2-10 years with congenital amegakaryocytic thrombocytopenia, due to receive a stem cell transplant.

The V and J genes are TRBV5-1 and TRBJ1-6, with D unclear. The germline V gene has CDR1 SGHRS and CDR2 YFSETQ. The CDR3 sequence is 14 residues long. V lost 2 bases and J 7 bases, leaving 10 bases between the germline ends. The DNA of the CDR3 is TGCGCCAGCAGCTTTGAAGGAACAAATTCACCCCTCCACTTT. Its protein is CASSFEGTNSPLHF.

There are many counts of this clonotype. The V and J genes are TRBV29-1 and TRBJ2-7; D is unresolved. This CDR3 is 12 amino acids long. Between the trimmed V and J ends, which lost 4 bases and 3 bases, there was a span of 10 bases. CDR1 and CDR2 (germline): SQVTM, ANQGSEA. The CDR3 DNA is TGCAGCGTTGTTCTGGGCGGCTACGAGCAGTACTTC. Amino acids: CSVVLGGYEQYF.

The rearrangement joins TRBV6-5 to TRBJ1-4, with D maybe TRBD1 (5 bases). V lost 4 bases to trimming and J lost 7 bases, with 13 bases between them. CDR3 size: 14 residues. CDR1 is MNHEY and CDR2 is SVGAGI in the germline V gene. Here the CDR3 reads CASSSGRSFEKLFF. DNA of the CDR3: TGTGCCAGCAGTTCGGGACGGTCTTTTGAAAAACTGTTTTTT.

This clonotype has at least ten counts. This sequence joins TRBV29-1 and TRBJ2-3, with a weak D call TRBD1 (5 bases). There are 15 residues in the CDR3. V lost 5 bases and J 1 base, leaving 16 bases between the germline ends. CDR1 SQVTM and CDR2 ANQGSEA come from the germline V gene. CDR3 sequence: CSVPDTGEGTDTQYF. The CDR3 region has the DNA TGCAGCGTTCCGGACACTGGTGAGGGCACAGATACGCAGTATTTT.

The chain uses TRBV4-2 and TRBJ2-7, with D tentatively TRBD1 (5 bases). The CDR3 loop spans 13 amino acids. The germline gives CDR1 LGHNA, CDR2 YNFKEQ. Between the trimmed V and J ends, which lost 3 bases and 7 bases, there was a span of 13 bases. The DNA for the CDR3 is TGTGCCAGCAGCCAGGACAACCTTAGGGAGCAGTACTTC. Amino acids: CASSQDNLREQYF.

The sample holds many counts of this clonotype. This chain joins TRBV10-2 and TRBJ2-1, with TRBD2 matching 8 bases. With V trimmed by 3 bases and J by 7 bases, 5 bases remained unmatched. Germline V lookup: CDR1 WSHSY, CDR2 SAAADI. The CDR3 runs 14 residues. CDR3 sequence: CASSETSGRNEQFF. CDR3 DNA sequence: TGCGCCAGCAGTGAAACTAGCGGCAGAAATGAGCAGTTCTTC.

This sequence joins TRBV20-1 and TRBJ2-7; TRBD1 or TRBD2 may be the D gene (5 bases each). Germline V lookup: CDR1 DFQATT, CDR2 SNEGSKA (reference sequence). Trimming took 6 bases from V and 5 from J, leaving 17 bases between them. This CDR3 comprises 13 residues. The DNA for the CDR3 is TGCAGTGCAACTCAGGGTCCCGGGGACGAGCAGTACTTC. Translating it yields CSATQGPGDEQYF.

A remark on this clonotype: A much larger clone lies a single base off, so this may be a read error. This chain connects TRBV6-4 to TRBJ2-1; TRBD2 aligns across 13 bases. The V gene end was trimmed by 2 bases and the J gene end by 6 bases; junction bases not matched to a gene: 1. There are 15 residues in the CDR3. Germline V lookup: CDR1 MRHNA, CDR2 SNTAGT. The CDR3 sequence is CASSDRTSGSNEQFF. In nucleotides, the CDR3 is TGTGCCAGCAGTGACCGGACTAGCGGGAGCAATGAGCAGTTCTTC.

This clonotype was seen a handful of times. V is TRBV5-1 and J is TRBJ2-1, with D maybe TRBD2 (6 bases). Germline lookup yields CDR1 SGHRS and CDR2 YFSETQ. The germline V and J ends were trimmed by 7 bases and 4 bases, with 18 bases remaining between them. The CDR3 is 15 amino acids. CDR3 residues: CASHRGSGLYNEQFF. The DNA for the CDR3 is TGCGCCAGCCATCGGGGGAGCGGCCTTTACAATGAGCAGTTCTTC.

The table lists this clonotype with many counts. The gene calls are TRBV7-9 and TRBJ2-3, with D possibly TRBD2 on 6 matching bases. CDR1 and CDR2 (germline): SEHNR, FQNEAQ (reference sequence). This CDR3 region has 15 residues. V lost 5 bases and J lost 1, with 13 bases in between. As DNA, the CDR3 is TGTGCCAGCAGCACCATAGGAGGGGGCACAGATACGCAGTATTTT. It translates to CASSTIGGGTDTQYF.

Only one count was recorded for this clonotype. A read error may explain this, as a much larger clone is one base away. V gene TRBV5-5 combines with J gene TRBJ2-1, with a tentative D call TRBD2 (6 bases). The CDR3 has 13 amino acids. Germline V gene sequence: CDR1 SGHKS, CDR2 YYEKEE (reference sequence). Here the CDR3 DNA reads TGTGCCAGCAGCTTCCAGACTAGTACCGAGCAGTCCTTC. Protein product: CASSFQTSTEQSF.

This clonotype has ten or more counts. The chain links TRBV12-3 or TRBV12-4 to TRBJ2-5; D unresolved. The V and J ends lost 2 bases and 3 bases respectively, with 7 bases between them. The CDR3 contains 13 residues. As DNA, the CDR3 is TGTGCCAGCAGTTTATCGGGTAAAGAGACCCAGTACTTC. It codes for CASSLSGKETQYF.

Ten or more counts support this clonotype. This rearrangement joins TRBV5-1 to TRBJ2-3; 11 positions match TRBD2. V dropped 4 bases and J dropped 0; count of bases not matched to a gene: 4. CDR1 and CDR2 from the germline V gene are SGHRS and YFSETQ. This CDR3 has 16 residues. The CDR3 here is CASSAGLAESTDTQYF. The CDR3 DNA reads TGCGCCAGCAGCGCGGGACTAGCGGAGAGCACAGATACGCAGTATTTT.

This clonotype was observed at least ten times. The chain carries TRBV28 and TRBJ2-1, with no clear D. V lost 2 bases and J 9 bases, leaving 11 bases between the germline ends. The CDR3 consists of 13 residues. Germline CDR1 is MDHEN and CDR2 is SYDVKM. This chain's CDR3 is CASSLPLFTEQFF. CDR3 in DNA: TGTGCCAGCAGTTTACCACTATTTACTGAGCAGTTCTTC. Full variable domain (missing parts from reference TRBV28 and TRBJ2-1): DVKVTQSSRYLVKRTGEKVFLECVQDMDHENMFWYRQDPGLGLRLIYFSYDVKMKEKGDIPEGYSVSREKKERFSLILESASTNQTSMYLCASSLPLFTEQFFGPGTRLTVL.

The chain joins TRBV20-1 to TRBJ2-2, with D unclear. Trimming left V 1 base short and J 6 bases short, with 9 bases between. CDR1 and CDR2 from the germline V gene are DFQATT and SNEGSKA (reference sequence). The CDR3 length is 13 residues. Here the CDR3 DNA reads TGCAGTGCTAGAGGGGAATGGGCCGGGGAGCTGTTTTTT. Amino acid sequence: CSARGEWAGELFF.

This clonotype was counted ten times or more. The CDR3 DNA reads as TGCGCCAGCAGCTTGGATTGGGAAAGCTCTGGAAACACCATATATTTT. It is translated as CASSLDWESSGNTIYF. This rearrangement joins TRBV5-1 to TRBJ1-3; D not certain. V dropped 0 bases and J dropped 0 bases, with 10 bases sitting between them. CDR3 length equals 16 residues. The germline V gene has CDR1 SGHRS and CDR2 YFSETQ.

The gene calls are TRBV20-1 and TRBJ2-7; 7 bases are shared with TRBD1. Germline assignment: CDR1 DFQATT and CDR2 SNEGSKA (reference sequence). The J segment lost 7 bases and the V segment lost 5 bases, leaving 14 bases of the junction unmatched. The CDR3 runs 14 residues. In nucleotides, the CDR3 is TGCAGTGCTGGCGACAGGGATAGGTCTCGGGAGCAGTACTTC. It encodes CSAGDRDRSREQYF.

Comments on this clonotype: This may come from a read error, since a much larger clone is one base off. The J gene is TRBJ2-3, the V gene TRBV7-7; 8 bases agree with TRBD2. Germline V gives CDR1 SSHAT, CDR2 FNYEAQ (reference sequence). This CDR3 has 14 amino acids. The CDR3 DNA reads TGTGCCAGCAGCTCGGGACTAGTCTCAGATTCGCAGTATTTT. It codes for CASSSGLVSDSQYF.

This clonotype was seen at least ten times. The V call is TRBV12-3 or TRBV12-4, the J call TRBJ2-1; D uncertain. V was clipped by 5 bases and J by 5 bases, with 10 bases between them. There are 13 residues in the CDR3. The CDR3 DNA reads as TGTGCCAGCAGTAAGCGCCCAAACAATGAGCAGTTCTTC. Translation gives CASSKRPNNEQFF.

Ten or more counts support this clonotype. The J gene is TRBJ2-1, the V gene TRBV6-1, with unresolved D. From germline, CDR1 is MNHNS and CDR2 SASEGT. The ends were cut back, 0 bases at V and 0 bases at J, with 3 bases in the middle. The CDR3 consists of 14 residues. CDR3 sequence: CASSEASSYNEQFF. CDR3 DNA sequence: TGTGCCAGCAGTGAAGCTAGCTCCTACAATGAGCAGTTCTTC.

The chain is built from TRBV4-1 and TRBJ2-3; 13 bases fit TRBD2. The V and J ends lost 3 bases and 5 bases, in that order; junction bases with no gene match: 5. The CDR3 has 16 residues. Germline CDR1 reads MGHRA; CDR2 reads YSYEKL. In DNA form, the CDR3 reads TGCGCCAGCAGCCACCCAAGGACTAGCGGGAGAGATACGCAGTATTTT. Translated, it gives CASSHPRTSGRDTQYF.

This clonotype was observed a few times. This chain connects TRBV7-6 to TRBJ2-1; TRBD2 matches 7 bases. The CDR3 runs to 16 residues. In germline, CDR1 is SGHVS, CDR2 FNYEAQ. V was clipped by 0 bases and J by 7 bases; unmatched bases: 9. As DNA, the CDR3 is TGTGCCAGCAGCTTAGCGTCGGCGGGAGTGGGGAATGAGCAGTTCTTC. Its translation: CASSLASAGVGNEQFF.

Only a few counts were recorded for this clonotype. This chain links TRBV18 with TRBJ2-5; D ambiguous. Trimming cost V 5 bases and J 4 bases, with 14 bases left between them. CDR3 size: 14 residues. CDR1 KGHSH and CDR2 LQKENI come from the germline V gene. CDR3 in DNA: TGTGCCAGCTCATACGGAACCACCAGAGAGACCCAGTACTTC. This sequence encodes CASSYGTTRETQYF.

This clonotype has just a few counts. The gene calls are TRBV5-1 and TRBJ2-5; possibly TRBD1 or TRBD2 for D (6 bases each). Per germline, CDR1 SGHRS and CDR2 YFSETQ. V lost 5 bases, J lost 4 bases, and 21 bases lay in between. The CDR3 has 16 amino acids. CDR3 bases: TGCGCCAGCAGAACGTTCTCTCGCGGAGGGGGAGAGACCCAGTACTTC. Its protein product is CASRTFSRGGGETQYF.

In this sample, this clonotype turned up many times. The chain joins TRBV11-2 to TRBJ2-5; TRBD2 matches 7 bases. In germline, CDR1 is SGHAT, CDR2 FQNNGV. This CDR3 contains 14 residues. Germline trimming cut 0 bases from V and 5 bases from J; bases unmatched to any gene: 3. CDR3 nucleotides: TGTGCCAGCAGCTTAGATGCGGGGGTCGAGACCCAGTACTTC. It specifies CASSLDAGVETQYF. Variable domain in full (rest from reference TRBV11-2 and TRBJ2-5): EAGVAQSPRYKIIEKRQSVAFWCNPISGHATLYWYQQILGQGPKLLIQFQNNGVVDDSQLPKDRFSAERLKGVDSTLKIQPAKLEDSAVYLCASSLDAGVETQYFGPGTRLLVL.